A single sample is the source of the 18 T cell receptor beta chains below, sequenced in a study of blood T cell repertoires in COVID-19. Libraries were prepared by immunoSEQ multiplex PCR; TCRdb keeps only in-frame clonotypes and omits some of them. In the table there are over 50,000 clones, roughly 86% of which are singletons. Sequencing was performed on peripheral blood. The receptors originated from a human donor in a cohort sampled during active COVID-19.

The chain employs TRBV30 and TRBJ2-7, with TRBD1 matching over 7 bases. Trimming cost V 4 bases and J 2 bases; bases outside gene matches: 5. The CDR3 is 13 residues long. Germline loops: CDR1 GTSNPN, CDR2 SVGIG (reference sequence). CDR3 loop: CAWTGQVAYEQYF. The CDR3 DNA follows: TGTGCCTGGACTGGACAGGTAGCCTACGAGCAGTACTTC.

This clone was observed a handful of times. As DNA, the CDR3 is TGTGCCAGCAGTCGACGGGACTATGGCTACACCTTC. It is translated as CASSRRDYGYTF. The chain links TRBV6-2 or TRBV6-3 to TRBJ1-2; D remains unclear. The CDR3 runs 12 residues. The V gene's germline CDR1 is MNHEY and CDR2 SVGEGT. V dropped 5 bases and J dropped 3 bases, with 7 bases sitting between them.

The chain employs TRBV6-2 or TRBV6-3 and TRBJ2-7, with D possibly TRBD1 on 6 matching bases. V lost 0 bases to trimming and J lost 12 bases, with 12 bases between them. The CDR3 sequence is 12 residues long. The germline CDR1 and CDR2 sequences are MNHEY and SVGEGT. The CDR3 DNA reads TGTGCCAGCAGTTACTCGAGCAGGGGAGCGTACTTC. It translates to CASSYSSRGAYF.

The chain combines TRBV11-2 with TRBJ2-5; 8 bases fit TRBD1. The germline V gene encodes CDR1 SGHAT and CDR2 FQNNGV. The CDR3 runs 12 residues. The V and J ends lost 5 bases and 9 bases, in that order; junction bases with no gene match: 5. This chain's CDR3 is CASSQGARPQYF. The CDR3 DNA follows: TGTGCCAGCAGCCAGGGGGCGAGGCCCCAGTACTTC.

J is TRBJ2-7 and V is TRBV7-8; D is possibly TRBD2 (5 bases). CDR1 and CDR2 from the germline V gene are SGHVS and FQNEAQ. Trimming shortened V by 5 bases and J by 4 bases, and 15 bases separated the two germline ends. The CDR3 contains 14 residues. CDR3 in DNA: TGTGCCAGCAGCACCCGGACTCAAACTTACGAGCAGTACTTC. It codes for CASSTRTQTYEQYF. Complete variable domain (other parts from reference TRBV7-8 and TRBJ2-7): GAGVSQSPRYKVAKRGQDVALRCDPISGHVSLFWYQQALGQGPEFLTYFQNEAQLDKSGLPSDRFFAERPEGSVSTLKIQRTQQEDSAVYLCASSTRTQTYEQYFGPGTRLTVT.

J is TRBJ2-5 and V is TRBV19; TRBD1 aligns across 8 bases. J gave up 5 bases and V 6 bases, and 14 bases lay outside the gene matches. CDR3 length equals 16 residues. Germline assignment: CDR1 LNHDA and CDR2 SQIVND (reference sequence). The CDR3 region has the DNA TGTGCCAGTAGGGGTAGAGGACAGGGTAAGAGGGAGACCCAGTACTTC. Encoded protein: CASRGRGQGKRETQYF.

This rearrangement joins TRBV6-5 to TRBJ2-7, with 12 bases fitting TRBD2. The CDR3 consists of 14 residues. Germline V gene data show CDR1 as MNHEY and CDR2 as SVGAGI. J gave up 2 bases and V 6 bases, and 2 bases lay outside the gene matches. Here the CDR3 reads CASSRTSGTYEQYF. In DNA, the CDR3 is TGTGCCAGCAGCAGGACTAGCGGGACCTACGAGCAGTACTTC.

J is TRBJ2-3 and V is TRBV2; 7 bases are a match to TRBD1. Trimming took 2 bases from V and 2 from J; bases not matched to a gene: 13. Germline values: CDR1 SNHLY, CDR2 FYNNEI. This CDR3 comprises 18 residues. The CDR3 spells CASSEWSWDSPFTDTQYF. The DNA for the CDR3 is TGTGCCAGCAGTGAATGGAGTTGGGACAGCCCCTTCACAGATACGCAGTATTTT.

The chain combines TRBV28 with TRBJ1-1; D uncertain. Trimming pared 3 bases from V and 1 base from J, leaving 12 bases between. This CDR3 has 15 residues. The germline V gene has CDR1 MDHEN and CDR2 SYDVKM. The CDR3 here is CASSLIYTWNTEAFF. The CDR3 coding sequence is TGTGCCAGCAGTTTGATTTACACCTGGAACACTGAAGCTTTCTTT.

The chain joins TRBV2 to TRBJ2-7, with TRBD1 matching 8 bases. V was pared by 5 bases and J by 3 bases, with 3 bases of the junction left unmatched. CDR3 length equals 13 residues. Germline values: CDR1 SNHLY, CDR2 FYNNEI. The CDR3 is CASSWTGFYEQYF. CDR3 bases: TGTGCCAGCAGTTGGACAGGGTTCTACGAGCAGTACTTC.

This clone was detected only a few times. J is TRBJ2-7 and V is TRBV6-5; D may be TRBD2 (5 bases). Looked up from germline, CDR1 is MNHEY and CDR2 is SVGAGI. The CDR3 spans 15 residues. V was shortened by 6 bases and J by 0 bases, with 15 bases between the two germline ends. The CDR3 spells CASSPETGSSYEQYF. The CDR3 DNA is TGTGCCAGCAGCCCCGAAACGGGAAGCTCCTACGAGCAGTACTTC.

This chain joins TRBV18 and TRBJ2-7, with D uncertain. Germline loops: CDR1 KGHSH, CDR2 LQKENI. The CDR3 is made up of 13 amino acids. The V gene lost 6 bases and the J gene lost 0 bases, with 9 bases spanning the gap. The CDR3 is CASSPSGSYEQYF. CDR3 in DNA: TGTGCCAGCTCCCCCAGTGGCTCCTACGAGCAGTACTTC.

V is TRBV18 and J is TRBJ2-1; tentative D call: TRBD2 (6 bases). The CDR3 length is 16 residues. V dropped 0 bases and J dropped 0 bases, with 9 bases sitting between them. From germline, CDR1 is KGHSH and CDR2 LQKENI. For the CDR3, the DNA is TGTGCCAGCTCACCACCGGAGGGTAGCTCCTACAATGAGCAGTTCTTC. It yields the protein CASSPPEGSSYNEQFF. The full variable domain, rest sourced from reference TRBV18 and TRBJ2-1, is NAGVMQNPRHLVRRRGQEARLRCSPMKGHSHVYWYRQLPEEGLKFMVYLQKENIIDESGMPKERFSAEFPKEGPSILRIQQVVRGDSAAYFCASSPPEGSSYNEQFFGPGTRLTVL.

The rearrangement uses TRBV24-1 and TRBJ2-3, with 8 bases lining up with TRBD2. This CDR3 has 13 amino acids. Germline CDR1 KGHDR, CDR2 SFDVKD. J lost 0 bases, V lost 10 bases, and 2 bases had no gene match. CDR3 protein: CATLADSTDTQYF. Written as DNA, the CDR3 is TGTGCCACACTAGCGGATAGCACAGATACGCAGTATTTT.

The CDR3 DNA reads as TGCGCCAGCCGCTGGACAGGGACCACCGGGGAGCTGTTTTTT. It specifies CASRWTGTTGELFF. The V call is TRBV10-2, the J call TRBJ2-2; 8 nucleotides line up with TRBD1. The CDR3 spans 14 residues. The trim removed 8 bases at V and 4 bases at J, leaving 6 bases unmatched. Germline CDR1 WSHSY, CDR2 SAAADI.

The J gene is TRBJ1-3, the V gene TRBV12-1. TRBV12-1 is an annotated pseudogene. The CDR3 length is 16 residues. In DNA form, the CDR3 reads TGTGCCAGCAGCGTGGGGGGGCTGTTAGGTGGAAACACCATATATTTT. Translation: CASSVGGLLGGNTIYF.

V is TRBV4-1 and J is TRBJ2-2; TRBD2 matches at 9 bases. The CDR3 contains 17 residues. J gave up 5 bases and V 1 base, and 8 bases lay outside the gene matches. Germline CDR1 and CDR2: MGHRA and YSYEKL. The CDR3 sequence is CASSQGGGRAKTGELFF. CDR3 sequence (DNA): TGCGCCAGCAGCCAAGGAGGCGGGAGGGCCAAGACCGGGGAGCTGTTTTTT.

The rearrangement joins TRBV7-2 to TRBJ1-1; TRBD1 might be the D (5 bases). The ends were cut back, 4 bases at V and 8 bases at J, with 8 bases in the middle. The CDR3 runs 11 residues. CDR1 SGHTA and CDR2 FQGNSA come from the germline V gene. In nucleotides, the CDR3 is TGTGCCAGCAGCTCCGGACAAGAAGCTTTCTTT. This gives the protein CASSSGQEAFF.